This T cell receptor (beta chain) was captured by sequencing in a study of blood T cell repertoires in COVID-19 (dated by TCRdb to about 2020). About the full investigation: The collaborator samples originated in the United States, Italy and Spain and spanned the acute and convalescent phases of COVID-19. The prospective study material was composed of cDNA or gDNA derived from T cells, B-cell-depleted T cells, or PBMCs. Deeply sampled blood TCRbeta repertoires from subjects exposed to, actively infected with, or recovered from COVID-19 were included in the dataset. A freely available public database, intended as a resource for researchers studying the immune response to SARS-CoV-2, is where the repertoires were released. The samples were drawn from the first 160 participants of the ongoing ImmuneRACE study and from 950 to 1,500 subjects provided by 6 global collaborators. A de-identified subject ID, COVID-19 status, age in years and sex were almost always included in the sample metadata. Where available, HLA class I and class II types were obtained from metadata supplied by the sample provider rather than from assay-based typing. General study outcomes and caveats: The quantity of clinical and demographic metadata differed by source and by participant and was supplied without curation.

The immunoSEQ Assay, a bias-controlled multiplex PCR, was used to amplify TCRbeta CDR3 regions from genomic DNA. Per the source publication's procedure: Within the assay, amplification of reference gene primers was used to estimate how many nucleated cells each sample contained. Sequence reads were collapsed and filtered to measure the absolute abundance of every unique TCRbeta CDR3 rearrangement. Productive Simpson clonality was computed per sample as the square root of Simpson's diversity index over productive rearrangements. TCRdb's version of the immuneACCESS table is confined to in-frame rearrangements and falls short of the full clone set. An unresolved V gene accounts for under half of the shortfall where checked; the remainder is of unknown origin. V and J calls plus clone size are reproduced from that table; the DNA served to infer D and trimming. Here the sample has 180,000 or so clones; 80% to 90% occur a single time. Approximately 10% of the sample is in the top ten clones.

In Seattle, one collaborating source enrolled patients while the infection was active and tracked those patients longitudinally over the course of disease. Each collaborating institution followed its own protocols to collect whole blood in K2EDTA tubes. Collaborator samples were shipped for TCRbeta analysis as frozen whole blood, isolated PBMCs, or DNA extracted from either sample type. With regard to this clone: Its antigen is not yet known. No quality values exist for individual bases; no much larger clone is one base distant.

The CDR3 goes from the cysteine to the phenylalanine over 14 residues. Left in the record is the CDR3 DNA by itself, 42 bases read in frame from the first base. The germline V gene encodes CDR1 SGHTA and CDR2 FQGNSA. Trimming costs V 5 bases and J 5 bases, and their ends lie 15 bases apart. This TCR was sampled from a woman aged 60-75 years with COVID-19, enrolled during active disease. The sample was peripheral blood. The receptor chain draws on TRBV7-2 and TRBJ2-5; tentative D gene TRBD2, with 6 bases matching. The CDR3 region reads CASSRSSALETQYF. The base sequence is TGTGCCAGCAGCCGCTCTAGCGCTTTGGAGACCCAGTACTTC.